Described below is a single T cell receptor (beta chain) sequence and its context. This sample is part of a study of blood T cell repertoires in COVID-19. Libraries were prepared by immunoSEQ multiplex PCR; TCRdb keeps only in-frame clonotypes and omits some of them. This sample has some 120,000 clones; under 85% occur once, and the top ten carry about an eighth. The CDR3 contains 15 residues. Germline lookup yields CDR1 LGHNA and CDR2 YNFKEQ. With 3 bases removed from V and 1 base from J, the gap between germline ends came to 12 bases. Sequences were obtained from peripheral blood. The chain recombines TRBV4-2 with TRBJ2-5; maybe TRBD2 (7 bases). The clonotype was recovered from a man aged 60-69 years with acute or convalescent COVID-19. CDR3 coding DNA: TGTGCCAGCAGCCAGGGAGGGGGGACCCAAGAGACCCAGTACTTC. It is translated as CASSQGGGTQETQYF.